The 6 T cell receptor beta chains given below trace back to one sample, sequenced in a study of shared clonotypes between healthy human individuals. Clones were read by immunoSEQ multiplex PCR, and TCRdb kept only the in-frame ones, dropping some. The sample yields approximately 740,000 clones, almost 95% seen once. Naive CD8 cells comprised CD45RO-negative, CCR7-positively selected cells, excluding terminally differentiated effector memory CD45RA+ cells. Specimen: naive CD8+ T cells sorted from blood. The receptor source for this set is a young man in good health.

The V and J genes are TRBV6-4 and TRBJ1-2; 8 positions agree with TRBD1. The CDR3 contains 14 residues. Trimming took 6 bases from V and 13 from J; bases not matched to a gene: 16. Germline values: CDR1 MRHNA, CDR2 SNTAGT. For the CDR3, the DNA is TGTGCCAGCAGCCTAACCACGGACAGGGAACAGCTCACCTTC. The encoded protein is CASSLTTDREQLTF.

The V and J genes are TRBV4-1 and TRBJ2-1; D remains ambiguous. Germline values: CDR1 MGHRA, CDR2 YSYEKL. V gave up 4 bases and J gave up 5 bases, with 9 bases separating them. The CDR3 totals 13 residues. The CDR3 coding sequence is TGCGCCAGCAGCCCCCTCCAAGACAATGAGCAGTTCTTC. This encodes CASSPLQDNEQFF.

V is TRBV7-3 and J is TRBJ2-1; no definite D call. CDR1 and CDR2 (germline): SGHTA, FQGTGA. V dropped 6 bases and J dropped 6 bases, with 21 bases sitting between them. The CDR3 totals 16 residues. The CDR3 protein is CASSRNRSFGGNEQFF. The CDR3 nucleotides read TGTGCCAGCAGTCGAAACCGATCCTTCGGTGGCAATGAGCAGTTCTTC.

The gene calls are TRBV27 and TRBJ2-3; D possibly matches TRBD1 or TRBD2 (5 bases each). The CDR3 loop spans 15 amino acids. V lost 3 bases and J lost 2, with 12 bases in between. CDR1 and CDR2 from the germline V gene are MNHEY and SMNVEV (reference sequence). The CDR3 is CASSFSGGYTDTQYF. The CDR3 coding sequence is TGTGCCAGCAGTTTTAGTGGGGGATACACAGATACGCAGTATTTT.

V usage is TRBV7-2 and J usage is TRBJ2-1; D possibly uses TRBD1 or TRBD2 (5 bases each). The CDR3 consists of 15 residues. Between the trimmed V and J ends, which lost 5 bases and 4 bases, there was a span of 15 bases. CDR1 SGHTA and CDR2 FQGNSA come from the germline V gene. In DNA form, the CDR3 reads TGTGCCAGCAGCATCCCGGGACGGAGATACAATGAGCAGTTCTTC. Translation: CASSIPGRRYNEQFF.

The genes are TRBV7-9 and TRBJ2-1; D ambiguous. The CDR3 runs to 10 residues. The ends were cut back, 9 bases at V and 9 bases at J, with 9 bases in the middle. CDR1 is SEHNR, CDR2 FQNEAQ, per germline (reference sequence). The CDR3 region has the DNA TGTGCCAGTTCGAGGTCTGAGCAGTTCTTC. This gives the protein CASSRSEQFF.